The subject of this entry is one T cell receptor beta chain. The sample comes from a study of cytomegalovirus exposure and HLA in healthy donors. 13 Jbeta primers and 60 Vbeta primers were used for the PCR. Profiled with immunoSEQ multiplex PCR; TCRdb holds only in-frame clones, not every one. The sample data list 140,000 to 150,000 clones. The TCR comes from a male donor in good health and CMV-seronegative. The source material was PBMCs.

CDR3 in amino acids: CASSIAGGLGEQYF. The CDR3, as DNA: TGTGCCAGTAGTATAGCGGGGGGCTTGGGAGAGCAGTACTTC. The rearrangement links TRBV19 to TRBJ2-7; perhaps TRBD2 as D (7 bases). CDR1 LNHDA and CDR2 SQIVND come from the germline V gene (reference sequence). V lost 1 base to trimming and J lost 7 bases, with 14 bases between them. This CDR3 region has 14 residues. Using reference TRBV19 and TRBJ2-7 for the parts outside the CDR3, the full variable domain is DGGITQSPKYLFRKEGQNVTLSCEQNLNHDAMYWYRQDPGQGLRLIYYSQIVNDFQKGDIAEGYSVSREKKESFPLTVTSAQKNPTAFYLCASSIAGGLGEQYFGPGTRLTVT.